This is a list of T cell receptor beta chains from one sample in a study of cytotoxic CD8 clonotypes in ibrutinib-treated CLL. Libraries were prepared by immunoSEQ multiplex PCR; TCRdb keeps only in-frame clonotypes and omits some of them. There are some 140,000 clones in the sample; around 93% occur only once, and 10% to 11% lies in the top ten. This sample comprised PBMCs, obtained after 12 months of ibrutinib treatment. All receptors derive from a human donor with chronic lymphocytic leukemia. Each CDR3 is given with its conserved first and last residue.

v_gene: TRBV28; CDR3aa: CASSLAGPWSYSSGQPQHF
v_gene: TRBV9; CDR3aa: CASSVRGFDITGELFF
v_gene: TRBV5-3; CDR3aa: CARSSTSGPGELFF
v_gene: TRBV7-3; CDR3aa: CASSPPGASTDTQYF
v_gene: TRBV28; CDR3aa: CASSTTTGPPGANVLTF
v_gene: TRBV7-9; CDR3aa: CASSLSGVNEKLFF
v_gene: TRBV10-2; CDR3aa: CASRGILGGLHEQYF
v_gene: TRBV5-6; CDR3aa: CASSPSYGNTDTQYF
v_gene: TRBV27; CDR3aa: CASRSLADYEQYF
v_gene: TRBV19; CDR3aa: CASSAGTGANTEAFF
v_gene: TRBV5-4; CDR3aa: CASSPWTSGRHGELFF
v_gene: TRBV5-1; CDR3aa: CASSLEGLGSYEQYF
v_gene: TRBV9; CDR3aa: CASSRWDRSTDTQYF
v_gene: TRBV4-2; CDR3aa: CASSQGSASGRGTYEQYF
v_gene: TRBV30; CDR3aa: CASDKDSQETQYF
v_gene: TRBV7-9; CDR3aa: CASSLGSVWETQYF